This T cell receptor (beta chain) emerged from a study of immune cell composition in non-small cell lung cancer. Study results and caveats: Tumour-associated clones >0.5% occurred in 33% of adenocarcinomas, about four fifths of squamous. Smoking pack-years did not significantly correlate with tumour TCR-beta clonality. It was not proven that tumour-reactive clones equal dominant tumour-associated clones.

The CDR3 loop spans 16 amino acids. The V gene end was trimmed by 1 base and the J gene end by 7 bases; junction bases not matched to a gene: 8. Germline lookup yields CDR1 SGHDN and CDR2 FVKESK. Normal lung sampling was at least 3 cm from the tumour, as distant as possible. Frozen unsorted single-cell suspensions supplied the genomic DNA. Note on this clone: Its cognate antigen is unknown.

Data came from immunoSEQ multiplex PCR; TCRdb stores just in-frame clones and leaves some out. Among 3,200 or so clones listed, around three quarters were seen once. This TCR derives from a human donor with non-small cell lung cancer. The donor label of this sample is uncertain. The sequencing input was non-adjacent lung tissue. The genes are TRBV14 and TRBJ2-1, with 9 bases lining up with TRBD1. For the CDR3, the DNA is TGTGCCAGCAGCCAAGGACCGGGACAGGGTTTAAATGAGCAGTTCTTC. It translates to CASSQGPGQGLNEQFF.